This T cell receptor beta chain was recovered during a study of blood T cell repertoires in COVID-19. Looking at the study overall: COVID-19 samples from acute and convalescent phases originated in the United States, Italy and Spain.

The protocol was immunoSEQ multiplex PCR, while the TCRdb copy is restricted to in-frame clones and leaves out a portion. The table shows a few hundred thousand clones, with around 89% occurring only once. This clone appeared once. Trimming removed 1 base at V and 7 bases at J, with 10 bases between. The germline V gene has CDR1 SGHTA and CDR2 FQGNSA. The CDR3 totals 13 residues. Patients from Seattle were sampled longitudinally, starting during active infection. V usage is TRBV7-2 and J usage is TRBJ1-1, with D uncertain. Sequenced sample: peripheral blood. The clonotype was recovered from a woman aged 45-60 years with COVID-19, enrolled during active disease. CDR3 nucleotide sequence: TGTGCCAGCAGCTTAGAACGAGGGTTTGAAGCTTTCTTT. Translation gives CASSLERGFEAFF.